What follows are 12 T cell receptor beta chains derived from one specimen sequenced in a study of cytomegalovirus exposure and HLA in healthy donors. TCRdb's copy holds only in-frame clones and misses some; the assay was immunoSEQ multiplex PCR. This sample has around 120,000 clones, with about 83% found just once. Sequencing was carried out using PBMCs. The receptors originated from a man between 18 and 35 years old in good health and CMV-seronegative.

The V call is TRBV2, the J call TRBJ2-2; 12 positions match TRBD2. CDR3 length: 17 residues. Per the germline V gene, CDR1 is SNHLY and CDR2 is FYNNEI. V dropped 3 bases and J dropped 1; count of bases not matched to a gene: 3. The CDR3 DNA reads as TGTGCCAGCAGTGAGAGGGGACTAGCGGGGAACACCGGGGAGCTGTTTTTT. Its protein product is CASSERGLAGNTGELFF.

The chain combines TRBV19 with TRBJ2-2; possible D gene TRBD1, 6 bases. V shed 4 bases and J shed 5 bases, with 14 bases lying between them. There are 15 residues in the CDR3. Germline-derived CDR1 and CDR2 are LNHDA and SQIVND (reference sequence). CDR3 coding DNA: TGTGCCAGTAGTAGAAGAGGGACACCGACCGGGGAGCTGTTTTTT. Translated, it gives CASSRRGTPTGELFF.

The chain combines TRBV19 with TRBJ2-5, with 7 bases aligning to TRBD2. The CDR3 is 15 residues long. V dropped 0 bases and J dropped 5; count of bases not matched to a gene: 6. Germline V gives CDR1 LNHDA, CDR2 SQIVND (reference sequence). The CDR3 is CASSIDYWGGETQYF. The CDR3 nucleotides read TGTGCCAGTAGTATAGATTATTGGGGGGGGGAGACCCAGTACTTC.

This chain links TRBV15 with TRBJ2-7, with 8 bases that match TRBD1. The CDR3 extends over 14 amino acids. The junction had 4 bases not matched to a gene; V was cut back by 5 bases and J by 1 base. Per the germline V gene, CDR1 is LNHNV and CDR2 is YYDKDF (reference sequence). The CDR3 loop is CATSRDRYSYEQYF. The CDR3 DNA follows: TGTGCCACCAGCCGGGACAGGTATTCCTACGAGCAGTACTTC.

As to this clone: One end of the junction fails to match germline, which may point to a read error. This sequence joins TRBV7-2 and TRBJ2-7, with TRBD1 matching 7 bases. CDR1 and CDR2 (germline): SGHTA, FQGNSA. This CDR3 has 15 amino acids. The CDR3, as DNA: TGTGCCAGCAGCGTAGCCGGGACAGCAAAATACGAGCAGTACTTC. Its protein product is CASSVAGTAKYEQYF.

The chain employs TRBV11-2 and TRBJ2-1; maybe TRBD2 (7 bases). CDR1 and CDR2 from the germline V gene are SGHAT and FQNNGV. Trimming removed 5 bases at V and 12 bases at J, with 14 bases between. This CDR3 is 12 amino acids long. Here the CDR3 DNA reads TGTGCCAGCAGCCCGGGGGGCACGGGGCAGTTCTTC. It translates to CASSPGGTGQFF.

The V and J genes are TRBV4-1 and TRBJ1-4; 7 nucleotides line up with TRBD1. The CDR3 is made up of 16 amino acids. Germline CDR1 and CDR2: MGHRA and YSYEKL. V lost 1 base to trimming and J lost 5 bases; unmatched junction nucleotides: 7. This chain's CDR3 is CASSQVTGQRNEKLFF. In DNA form, the CDR3 reads TGCGCCAGCAGCCAAGTAACGGGACAGAGAAATGAAAAACTGTTTTTT.

The chain has TRBV2 and TRBJ1-3, with D possibly TRBD1 on 5 matching bases. Germline CDR1 SNHLY, CDR2 FYNNEI. The CDR3 covers 12 residues. The CDR3 DNA reads TGTGGGACACGACTCTCTGGAAACACCATATATTTT. Protein sequence: CGTRLSGNTIYF.

This sequence joins TRBV7-8 and TRBJ1-3; D gene unclear. Trimming shortened V by 5 bases and J by 0 bases, and 2 bases separated the two germline ends. Germline V gives CDR1 SGHVS, CDR2 FQNEAQ. The CDR3 spans 12 residues. The CDR3 bases are TGTGCCAGCAGCCACTCTGGAAACACCATATATTTT. This translates into CASSHSGNTIYF.

V gene TRBV30 combines with J gene TRBJ2-1; D is ambiguous. Germline values: CDR1 GTSNPN, CDR2 SVGIG (reference sequence). The CDR3 is 11 amino acids. V lost 2 bases, J lost 7 bases, and 6 bases lay in between. Written as DNA, the CDR3 is TGTGCCTGGAGTTTTCATAATGAGCAGTTCTTC. Its translation: CAWSFHNEQFF. The complete variable domain, with remaining parts taken from reference TRBV30 and TRBJ2-1, reads SQTIHQWPATLVQPVGSPLSLECTVEGTSNPNLYWYRQAAGRGLQLLFYSVGIGQISSEVPQNLSASRPQDRQFILSSKKLLLSDSGFYLCAWSFHNEQFFGPGTRLTVL.

The J gene is TRBJ1-2, the V gene TRBV11-2, with TRBD1 matching 7 bases. The CDR3 sequence is 15 residues long. After removal of 7 bases from V and 7 bases from J, the junction contained 15 bases not matched to a gene. Germline CDR1 SGHAT, CDR2 FQNNGV. The CDR3 spells CASTPRRQGGSGYTF. CDR3 bases: TGTGCCAGCACCCCGAGGAGGCAGGGGGGATCTGGCTACACCTTC.

The chain recombines TRBV30 with TRBJ1-2; 10 nucleotides agree with TRBD1. Trimming at V came to 2 bases and at J to 7 bases, leaving 13 bases not matched to a gene. CDR1 is GTSNPN and CDR2 is SVGIG in the germline V gene (reference sequence). CDR3 size: 16 residues. CDR3 sequence (DNA): TGTGCCTGGAGTCAAAACCATCGCGGGACAGGGGCTGGCTACACCTTC. This sequence encodes CAWSQNHRGTGAGYTF.